These 20 T cell receptor beta chains were sequenced from one sample in a study of blood T cells in healthy people across ages. PCR was performed a second time for roughly 7 to 11 cycles using a sample-barcoded 5' primer and a J-beta primer mix. One entry per CDR3 protein, called by TCRdb with MiXCR from the 5' RACE reads. This sample yields around 870,000 distinct CDR3 sequences, of which 29% are seen a single time; 15% to 20% belongs to the top ten. The specimen sequenced was blood. The receptors originated from a woman aged 80 or over in good health.

Ten or more counts support this clonotype. The V and J genes are TRBV7-9 and TRBJ2-5; unclear D gene. Germline CDR1 SEHNR, CDR2 FQNEAQ (reference sequence). This CDR3 comprises 12 residues. The ends were cut back, 3 bases at V and 4 bases at J, with 6 bases in the middle. DNA for the CDR3: TGTGCCAGCAGCTTGAACGTAGAGACCCAGTACTTC. This sequence encodes CASSLNVETQYF.

With regard to this clonotype: One base away lies a much larger clone, so this may be a sequencing read error. The genes are TRBV12-3 or TRBV12-4 and TRBJ1-6, with TRBD1 identical over 7 bases. CDR3 length equals 13 residues. This CDR3 is CASRSGQVSALHF. DNA for the CDR3: TGTGCCAGCAGGTCCGGACAGGTTTCAGCCCTCCACTTT.

With respect to this clonotype: A clone one base away is much larger, so this may be a read error. The chain is built from TRBV9 and TRBJ2-1; the match to TRBD2 covers 9 bases. The CDR3 loop spans 15 amino acids. Germline V gives CDR1 SGDLS, CDR2 YYNGEE. The CDR3 nucleotides are TGTGCCGGCAGCTCTAGCGGGACAAACCACAATGAGCAGTTCTTC. It yields the protein CAGSSSGTNHNEQFF.

At least ten counts were recorded for this clonotype. The CDR3 coding sequence is TGTGCCAGCAGCTTTCTGGGACCGAGCGATCAGCCCCAGCATTTT. Translation: CASSFLGPSDQPQHF. The genes are TRBV5-5 and TRBJ1-5; tentatively, D is TRBD1 (5 bases). Trimming removed 2 bases at V and 5 bases at J, with 14 bases between. CDR1 and CDR2 from the germline V gene are SGHKS and YYEKEE (reference sequence). The CDR3 length is 15 residues.

This clonotype was observed a handful of times. J is TRBJ2-1 and V is TRBV29-1; D uncertain. The CDR3 consists of 8 residues. From germline, CDR1 is SQVTM and CDR2 ANQGSEA. The V gene lost 4 bases and the J gene lost 15 bases, with 7 bases spanning the gap. CDR3 DNA: TGCAGCGTTGCCCCGGGGTTCTTC. As protein: CSVAPGFF.

This clonotype was seen a single time. The CDR3 bases are TGTGCCAGCAGCCCCTCGGGGAGGGTTACTGAAGCTTTCTTT. Its protein product is CASSPSGRVTEAFF. This rearrangement joins TRBV12-3 or TRBV12-4 to TRBJ1-1; the D is unclear. The length of the CDR3 is 14 residues. V was trimmed by 6 bases and J by 5 bases, leaving 16 bases between them.

This clonotype has at least ten counts. The chain links TRBV20-1 to TRBJ2-5, with TRBD1 matching over 10 bases. Per the germline V gene, CDR1 is DFQATT and CDR2 is SNEGSKA (reference sequence). Unmatched junction bases numbered 10, after V lost 1 base and J lost 2 bases. This CDR3 contains 17 residues. The CDR3 DNA reads TGCAGTGCTAGAGTTGCACCGGGACAGGGGCTTCAAGAGACCCAGTACTTC. Translation: CSARVAPGQGLQETQYF.

On this clonotype itself: Compared with germline, one end of the junction differs, possibly owing to a read error. This chain joins TRBV6-6 and TRBJ2-3; 7 bases fit TRBD1. This CDR3 spans 13 amino acids. The V gene's germline CDR1 is MNHNY and CDR2 SVGAGI (reference sequence). CDR3 sequence (DNA): TGTGCCAGCCGCGGTGAGGGGACAGATACGCGGTATTTT. Translated, it gives CASRGEGTDTRYF.

This clonotype was observed a few times. The rearrangement joins TRBV6-6 to TRBJ1-4, with D perhaps matching TRBD1 (5 bases). Trimming shortened V by 0 bases and J by 8 bases, and 13 bases separated the two germline ends. CDR3 length: 15 residues. CDR1 and CDR2 from the germline V gene are MNHNY and SVGAGI (reference sequence). The CDR3 loop is CASSYSPREEEKLFF. The CDR3, as DNA: TGTGCCAGCAGTTACTCTCCCAGGGAGGAAGAAAAACTGTTTTTT.

This clonotype has at least ten counts. V is TRBV7-2 and J is TRBJ1-2; D gene unclear. This CDR3 is built from 16 residues. Germline V gene data show CDR1 as SGHTA and CDR2 as FQGNSA. V was shortened by 5 bases and J by 1 base, with 17 bases between the two germline ends. Here the CDR3 reads CASSARSGRVNYGYTF. The CDR3 bases are TGTGCCAGCAGCGCTAGAAGCGGGAGGGTTAACTATGGCTACACCTTC.

The chain carries TRBV7-2 and TRBJ2-2, with D maybe TRBD2 (6 bases). The CDR3 runs 14 residues. Trimming left V 5 bases short and J 7 bases short, with 14 bases between. In germline, CDR1 is SGHTA, CDR2 FQGNSA. The CDR3 bases are TGTGCCAGCAGCGCCCGTACTAGCATCGGGGAGCTGTTTTTT. Encoded protein: CASSARTSIGELFF.

This clonotype showed up just a few times. V and J are TRBV24-1 and TRBJ2-5, with 10 bases lining up with TRBD1. After removal of 3 bases from V and 2 bases from J, the junction contained 8 bases not matched to a gene. This CDR3 region has 17 residues. The germline gives CDR1 KGHDR, CDR2 SFDVKD. CDR3 region: CATSDPGTGAIQETQYF. CDR3 nucleotide sequence: TGTGCCACCAGTGATCCCGGGACAGGGGCGATACAAGAGACCCAGTACTTC.

This clonotype appeared a few times. A much larger clone lies a single base off, so this may be a read error. The J gene is TRBJ2-5, the V gene TRBV20-1; the match to TRBD2 covers 12 bases. V lost 2 bases and J lost 2; bases outside the gene matches: 3. The length of the CDR3 is 15 residues. Germline CDR1 reads DFQATT; CDR2 reads SNEGSKA (reference sequence). CDR3 protein: CSARPGLAGQETQYF. In DNA form, the CDR3 reads TGCAGTGCTAGACCCGGACTAGCGGGGCAAGAGACCCAGTACTTC.

To note about this clonotype: The junction departs from germline at one end; a sequencing error may be responsible. V gene TRBV28 combines with J gene TRBJ1-2; D is ambiguous. Germline V CDR1 and CDR2: MDHEN, SYDVKM. The CDR3 extends over 13 amino acids. The CDR3 coding sequence is TGTACCAGCAGTTTCTATCAAGGGTATGGCTACACCTTC. This codes for CTSSFYQGYGYTF.

As concerns this clonotype: Possible read error: a much larger clone is one base away. The genes are TRBV12-3 or TRBV12-4 and TRBJ2-5; D is possibly TRBD1 or TRBD2 (5 bases each). The germline V and J ends were trimmed by 6 bases and 4 bases, with 15 bases remaining between them. The CDR3 length is 14 residues. The CDR3 region has the DNA TGTGCCAGCAGGGGGACCCCCGGCGGAGAGACCCAGTACTTC. It yields the protein CASRGTPGGETQYF.

Comments on this clonotype: A much larger clone lies a single base off, so this may be a read error. The chain joins TRBV6-2 or TRBV6-3 to TRBJ2-5, with 9 bases identical to TRBD2. The CDR3 contains 16 residues. Unmatched junction bases numbered 19, after V lost 4 bases and J lost 13 bases. Germline V CDR1 and CDR2: MNHEY, SVGEGT. The CDR3 region is CASSLLGTSLSYERYF. In nucleotides, the CDR3 is TGTGCCAGCAGTTTGCTCGGGACTAGCCTGTCCTACGAGCGGTACTTC.

The chain couples TRBV5-5 to TRBJ2-3, with D perhaps matching TRBD2 (5 bases). The CDR3 covers 15 residues. Germline loops: CDR1 SGHKS, CDR2 YYEKEE (reference sequence). V dropped 0 bases and J dropped 5 bases, with 13 bases sitting between them. CDR3 amino acids: CASSLEAEYLDTQYF. The CDR3 DNA reads as TGTGCCAGCAGCTTGGAAGCGGAGTATTTAGATACGCAGTATTTT. Supplemented by reference TRBV5-5 and TRBJ2-3, the full variable domain reads DAGVTQSPTHLIKTRGQQVTLRCSPISGHKSVSWYQQVLGQGPQFIFQYYEKEERGRGNFPDRFSARQFPNYSSELNVNALLLGDSALYLCASSLEAEYLDTQYFGPGTRLTVL.

Many counts were recorded for this clonotype. This chain connects TRBV7-6 to TRBJ2-5; D gene uncertain. This CDR3 is 14 amino acids long. Between the trimmed V and J ends, which lost 0 bases and 5 bases, there was a span of 10 bases. Germline V gives CDR1 SGHVS, CDR2 FNYEAQ. The CDR3 nucleotides are TGTGCCAGCAGCTTAGCGAACGGTGGTGAGACCCAGTACTTC. Its protein product is CASSLANGGETQYF.

J is TRBJ2-7 and V is TRBV29-1; D uncertain. The J call may be faulty, since TRBJ2-5 better matches the DNA end. CDR3 size: 12 residues. Germline V gives CDR1 SQVTM, CDR2 ANQGSEA. In nucleotides, the CDR3 is TGCAGCGTTGCGCGACCCCAAGAGACCCAGTACTTC. Protein sequence: CSVARPQETQYF.

This clonotype was seen only a few times. This CDR3 reads CASSDAKAGTRTSFGEKLFF. The CDR3 DNA reads TGTGCCAGCAGTGACGCGAAAGCCGGGACAAGGACCTCCTTTGGGGAAAAACTGTTTTTT. The chain couples TRBV2 to TRBJ1-4, with D possibly matching TRBD1 (6 bases). The V end lost 3 bases, the J end lost 8 bases, and 31 bases lay between the germline ends. There are 20 residues in the CDR3. Germline assignment: CDR1 SNHLY and CDR2 FYNNEI.